This T cell receptor (beta chain) was retrieved from a study of blood T cell repertoires in COVID-19. Study context: There were acute and convalescent COVID-19 samples, and they came from the United States, Italy and Spain. The analysed material was cDNA or gDNA that came from T cells, B-cell-depleted T cells, or PBMCs.

Per the authors' pipeline: Amplification with reference gene primers provided the estimates of nucleated cell counts. TCRdb keeps only in-frame clones here, not all; method: immunoSEQ multiplex PCR. The V and J calls and the clone size are those of that table, but D and trimming were determined from the DNA. The table includes 250,000 to 350,000 clones, about nine tenths detected once. This CDR3 comprises 17 residues. Looked up from germline, CDR1 is SNHLY and CDR2 is FYNNEI. V shed 6 bases and J 5 bases; nucleotides not matched to a gene: 11. The chain uses TRBV2 and TRBJ2-3; 13 bases are a match to TRBD2. The clonotype originates from a woman in her 30s with active or convalescent COVID-19. The sample taken for sequencing was peripheral blood. CDR3 bases: TGTGCCAGCAGCGCCCTTCGACTAGCGGGGGGTGGAGATACGCAGTATTTT. Translation: CASSALRLAGGGDTQYF.